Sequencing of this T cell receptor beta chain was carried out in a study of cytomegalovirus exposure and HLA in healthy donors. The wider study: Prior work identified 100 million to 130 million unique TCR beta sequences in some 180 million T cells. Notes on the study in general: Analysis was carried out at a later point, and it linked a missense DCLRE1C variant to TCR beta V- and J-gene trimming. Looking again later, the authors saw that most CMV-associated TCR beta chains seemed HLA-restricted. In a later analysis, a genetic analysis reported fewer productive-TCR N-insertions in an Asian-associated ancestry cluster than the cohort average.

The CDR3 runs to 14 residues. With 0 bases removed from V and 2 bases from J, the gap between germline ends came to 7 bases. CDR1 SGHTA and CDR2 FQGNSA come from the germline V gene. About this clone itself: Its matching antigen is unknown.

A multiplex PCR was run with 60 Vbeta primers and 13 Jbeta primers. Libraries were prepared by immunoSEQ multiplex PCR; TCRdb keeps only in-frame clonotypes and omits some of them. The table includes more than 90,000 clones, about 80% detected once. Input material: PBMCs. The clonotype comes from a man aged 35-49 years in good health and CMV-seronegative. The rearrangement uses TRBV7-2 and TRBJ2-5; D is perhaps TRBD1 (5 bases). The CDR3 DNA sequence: TGTGCCAGCAGCTTAGCGCCAGGGCAAGAGACCCAGTACTTC. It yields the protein CASSLAPGQETQYF.